This record covers a single T cell receptor beta chain. Germline V lookup: CDR1 MDHEN, CDR2 SYDVKM. The CDR3 spans 18 residues. Unmatched junction bases numbered 11, after V lost 4 bases and J lost 0 bases. The data derive from a study of blood T cell repertoires in COVID-19. The wider study: Specimens from acute and convalescent COVID-19 originated in the United States, Italy and Spain. Sources were T cells, B-cell-depleted T cells, or PBMCs; the material itself was cDNA or gDNA.

Some clones are missing from TCRdb's copy, which holds only in-frame ones; the method was immunoSEQ multiplex PCR. The sample shows around 250,000 clones, roughly 80% of them seen only once. The source material was peripheral blood. The receptor's source is a man aged 50 to 60 with active or convalescent COVID-19. This chain uses TRBV28 with TRBJ1-1; 10 positions agree with TRBD1. The DNA for the CDR3 is TGTGCCAGCAGTTACCCGACCGGGACAGGGGAAATGAACACTGAAGCTTTCTTT. Amino acid sequence: CASSYPTGTGEMNTEAFF.